Below are 24 T cell receptor beta chains sequenced from a single sample in a study of identical twins. In TCRdb, the 5' RACE reads were re-called with MiXCR into one record per CDR3 protein. The data show around 370,000 distinct CDR3 sequences, 9% seen once. Sequencing was carried out using naive T cells sorted from blood. All receptors derive from a woman aged 45-65 years in good health.

The chain employs TRBV6-5 and TRBJ2-7; a possible D gene is TRBD2 (6 bases). The germline V gene encodes CDR1 MNHEY and CDR2 SVGAGI. V was pared by 6 bases and J by 2 bases, with 14 bases between. The CDR3 totals 14 residues. The CDR3 coding sequence is TGTGCCAGCAGCAACGGGGGAGCCCCCTACGAGCAGTACTTC. This gives the protein CASSNGGAPYEQYF.

This clonotype was observed many times. This chain uses TRBV12-3 or TRBV12-4 with TRBJ2-7; D unclear. This CDR3 has 12 amino acids. V shed 2 bases and J shed 3 bases, with 5 bases lying between them. This chain's CDR3 is CASSLLVYEQYV. The DNA of the CDR3 is TGTGCCAGCAGTTTATTAGTCTACGAGCAGTACGTC.

This clonotype was detected ten times or more. J is TRBJ1-3 and V is TRBV7-3, with D possibly TRBD1 on 6 matching bases. CDR3 length: 15 amino acids. CDR1 is SGHTA and CDR2 is FQGTGA in the germline V gene. With 5 bases removed from V and 0 bases from J, the gap between germline ends came to 11 bases. CDR3 region: CASSPRTASGNTIYF. For the CDR3, the DNA is TGTGCCAGCAGCCCCCGGACAGCCTCTGGAAACACCATATATTTT.

This chain connects TRBV23-1 to TRBJ2-1; D not certain. TRBV23-1 is given ORF status, its function remaining uncertain. V lost 0 bases and J lost 9, with 6 bases in between. CDR3 length equals 12 residues. The CDR3 spells CASSQSEREQFF. The DNA for the CDR3 is TGCGCCAGCAGTCAATCGGAACGTGAGCAGTTCTTC.

V gene TRBV6-5 combines with J gene TRBJ2-3; 7 positions agree with TRBD2. With 11 bases clipped from V and 6 bases from J, the junction kept 11 bases outside the gene matches. Germline V gene data show CDR1 as MNHEY and CDR2 as SVGAGI. CDR3 length equals 13 residues. The CDR3 DNA reads TGTGCCGCCCGGGACTACCGAGGGGATACGCAGTATTTT. Translated, it gives CAARDYRGDTQYF.

This clonotype has more than one count but fewer than ten. This chain links TRBV9 with TRBJ2-7; D perhaps matches TRBD1 (6 bases). Germline V gene lookup returns CDR1 SGDLS and CDR2 YYNGEE. The V and J ends lost 0 bases and 3 bases respectively, with 10 bases between them. This CDR3 contains 14 residues. CDR3 DNA sequence: TGTGCCAGCAGCGTAGCAGCAGGGGACTACGAGCAGTACTTC. Its translation is CASSVAAGDYEQYF.

This clonotype was observed a few times. The J gene is TRBJ2-2, the V gene TRBV7-8; 9 bases are shared with TRBD2. The J segment lost 2 bases and the V segment lost 1 base, leaving 8 bases of the junction unmatched. CDR3 size: 18 residues. Germline CDR1 SGHVS, CDR2 FQNEAQ. Here the CDR3 reads CASSLVPRLAGNTGELFF. As DNA, the CDR3 is TGTGCCAGCAGCTTAGTCCCTAGGCTAGCGGGAAACACCGGGGAGCTGTTTTTT.

This clonotype has only a few counts. This sequence joins TRBV7-9 and TRBJ2-7, with TRBD1 identical over 9 bases. Per germline, CDR1 SEHNR and CDR2 FQNEAQ (reference sequence). The CDR3 consists of 16 residues. J lost 4 bases, V lost 4 bases, and 11 bases had no gene match. This chain's CDR3 is CASSSGTGFNVYEQYF. The CDR3 DNA is TGTGCCAGCAGCTCCGGGACAGGGTTCAACGTGTACGAGCAGTACTTC.

The chain employs TRBV7-9 and TRBJ2-7; 7 bases are a match to TRBD2. The V and J ends lost 1 base and 0 bases, in that order; junction bases with no gene match: 3. The CDR3 loop spans 15 amino acids. CDR1 is SEHNR and CDR2 is FQNEAQ in the germline V gene (reference sequence). CDR3 DNA sequence: TGTGCCAGCAGCTTAGGGCGGGAGCACTCCTACGAGCAGTACGTC. Its protein product is CASSLGREHSYEQYV.

Regarding this clonotype: Germline is not matched at one junction end, which may reflect a read error. This chain joins TRBV24-1 and TRBJ2-1, with 12 bases aligning to TRBD2. The germline V gene has CDR1 KGHDR and CDR2 SFDVKD. The CDR3 is made up of 15 amino acids. The CDR3 loop reads CATSDETSGGDEQFF. CDR3 DNA: TGCGCCACCAGTGATGAGACTAGCGGGGGCGATGAGCAGTTCTTC.

The genes are TRBV4-1 and TRBJ1-5; maybe TRBD1 (5 bases). The germline V and J ends were trimmed by 3 bases and 5 bases, with 29 bases remaining between them. The CDR3 contains 20 residues. Looked up from germline, CDR1 is MGHRA and CDR2 is YSYEKL. CDR3 nucleotide sequence: TGCGCCAGCAGCCACCCTACGGTCGGCAGGGAAGGGTTCTACGATCAGCCCCAGCATTTT. Protein: CASSHPTVGREGFYDQPQHF.

The genes are TRBV20-1 and TRBJ2-1; D may match TRBD1 or TRBD2 (5 bases each). There are 16 residues in the CDR3. Germline V gene data show CDR1 as DFQATT and CDR2 as SNEGSKA (reference sequence). Trimming pared 1 base from V and 0 bases from J, leaving 13 bases between. The CDR3 region has the DNA TGCAGTGCTAGAGTATTGTGGGGGAGCTCCTACAATGAGCAGTTCTTC. Encoded protein: CSARVLWGSSYNEQFF.

V gene TRBV6-4 combines with J gene TRBJ2-1, with TRBD2 matching 13 bases. Germline trimming cut 4 bases from V and 5 bases from J; bases unmatched to any gene: 5. The length of the CDR3 is 16 residues. Germline CDR1 MRHNA, CDR2 SNTAGT. The CDR3 is CASSATGTSGNNEQFF. CDR3 DNA sequence: TGTGCCAGCAGTGCCACGGGGACTAGCGGGAACAATGAGCAGTTCTTC.

The genes are TRBV6-5 and TRBJ2-5; 8 nucleotides line up with TRBD1. CDR1 is MNHEY, CDR2 SVGAGI, per germline. The J segment lost 7 bases and the V segment lost 7 bases, leaving 5 bases of the junction unmatched. The CDR3 totals 12 residues. The CDR3 sequence is CASTGGRSTQYF. In DNA, the CDR3 is TGTGCCAGCACAGGGGGCAGGTCGACCCAGTACTTC.

Many counts were recorded for this clonotype. The V and J genes are TRBV4-1 and TRBJ2-2; D gene uncertain. Germline CDR1 is MGHRA and CDR2 is YSYEKL. The CDR3 consists of 15 residues. Trimming stripped 4 bases from V and 4 bases from J, with 13 bases between. CDR3 nucleotides: TGCGCCAGCAGCCTTATGGTGTCGGCCACCGGGGAGCTGTTTTTT. Translating gives CASSLMVSATGELFF.

This clonotype turned up a few times. V gene TRBV14 combines with J gene TRBJ1-3; no clear D. Trimming shortened V by 1 base and J by 4 bases, and 8 bases separated the two germline ends. The CDR3 covers 14 residues. CDR1 and CDR2 (germline): SGHDN, FVKESK. The DNA of the CDR3 is TGTGCCAGCAGCCAAGTACTACGCGGAAACACCATATATTTT. Its protein is CASSQVLRGNTIYF.

This clonotype was seen at least ten times. V usage is TRBV12-3 or TRBV12-4 and J usage is TRBJ2-3; D is unclear. Trimming stripped 4 bases from V and 4 bases from J, with 9 bases between. The CDR3 consists of 13 residues. The CDR3 DNA is TGTGCCAGCAGTTCCATGGTCCCAGATACGCAGTATTTT. This sequence encodes CASSSMVPDTQYF.

The sample holds many counts of this clonotype. This chain connects TRBV29-1 to TRBJ2-2, with D maybe TRBD1 (5 bases). The V end was cut by 3 bases, the J end by 10 bases, with 12 bases between. The CDR3 covers 12 residues. In germline, CDR1 is SQVTM, CDR2 ANQGSEA. The CDR3: CSVDQGSEELFF. The CDR3 DNA reads TGCAGCGTTGACCAGGGCTCAGAGGAGCTGTTTTTT.

The chain links TRBV20-1 to TRBJ1-1, with D possibly matching TRBD1 (5 bases). Germline assignment: CDR1 DFQATT and CDR2 SNEGSKA (reference sequence). The CDR3 is 16 amino acids. V was clipped by 6 bases and J by 0 bases, with 20 bases between them. The CDR3 reads CSAPGRQGPMNTEAFF. CDR3 nucleotide sequence: TGCAGTGCCCCAGGGAGGCAGGGACCAATGAACACTGAAGCTTTCTTT.

The chain employs TRBV15 and TRBJ2-5; D is unresolved. CDR1 and CDR2 (germline): LNHNV, YYDKDF (reference sequence). The CDR3 is 17 residues long. V lost 0 bases and J lost 1, with 15 bases in between. DNA of the CDR3: TGTGCCACCAGCAGAGATCCCGGGTGGCGAACCCAAGAGACCCAGTACTTC. Translating it yields CATSRDPGWRTQETQYF.

This clonotype has just a few counts. The chain couples TRBV10-2 to TRBJ2-5; 12 bases match TRBD2. CDR3 size: 18 residues. Germline loops: CDR1 WSHSY, CDR2 SAAADI. The ends lost 0 bases at V and 2 bases at J; junction bases unmatched: 7. CDR3 DNA: TGCGCCAGCAGTGAGTCAACTAGCGGGAGGTTTGGGCAAGAGACCCAGTACTTC. Protein: CASSESTSGRFGQETQYF.

This clonotype was observed many times. The chain combines TRBV15 with TRBJ2-1, with a tentative D call TRBD2 (6 bases). The germline CDR1 and CDR2 sequences are LNHNV and YYDKDF (reference sequence). This CDR3 has 14 amino acids. V was cut by 5 bases and J by 5 bases, with 13 bases left in between. The CDR3 nucleotides read TGTGCCACCAGCTTAGCGGTTATTAACAATGAGCAGTTCTTC. Translated, it gives CATSLAVINNEQFF.

This rearrangement joins TRBV7-2 to TRBJ2-3; 10 bases map to TRBD1. Trimming cost V 7 bases and J 4 bases; bases outside gene matches: 5. The CDR3 spans 14 residues. Per the germline V gene, CDR1 is SGHTA and CDR2 is FQGNSA. CDR3 sequence (DNA): TGTGCCAGCACCAGGGACAGGGGCCCAGATACGCAGTATTTT. Residues: CASTRDRGPDTQYF.

In this sample, this clonotype turned up many times. The gene calls are TRBV12-3 or TRBV12-4 and TRBJ1-4; D is unresolved. V shed 3 bases and J shed 7 bases, with 12 bases lying between them. This CDR3 region has 14 residues. In DNA form, the CDR3 reads TGTGCCAGCAGTTTGTTCGGGAAGGGTGAAAAACTGTTTTTT. Translation gives CASSLFGKGEKLFF.